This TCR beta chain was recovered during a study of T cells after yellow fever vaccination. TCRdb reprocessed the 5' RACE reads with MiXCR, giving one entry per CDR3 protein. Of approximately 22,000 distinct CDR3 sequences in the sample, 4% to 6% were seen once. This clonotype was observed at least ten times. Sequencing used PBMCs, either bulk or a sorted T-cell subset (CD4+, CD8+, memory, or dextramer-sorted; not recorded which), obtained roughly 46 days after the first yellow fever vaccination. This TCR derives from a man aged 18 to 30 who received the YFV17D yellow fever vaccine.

CDR3 in amino acids: CATSDPGTGDEQFF. The CDR3 DNA sequence: TGTGCCACCAGTGATCCCGGGACAGGAGATGAGCAGTTCTTC. The V and J genes are TRBV24-1 and TRBJ2-1; 8 positions agree with TRBD1. This CDR3 spans 14 amino acids. Germline CDR1 and CDR2: KGHDR and SFDVKD. V trimming: 3 bases; J trimming: 8 bases; junction bases outside the gene matches: 5.